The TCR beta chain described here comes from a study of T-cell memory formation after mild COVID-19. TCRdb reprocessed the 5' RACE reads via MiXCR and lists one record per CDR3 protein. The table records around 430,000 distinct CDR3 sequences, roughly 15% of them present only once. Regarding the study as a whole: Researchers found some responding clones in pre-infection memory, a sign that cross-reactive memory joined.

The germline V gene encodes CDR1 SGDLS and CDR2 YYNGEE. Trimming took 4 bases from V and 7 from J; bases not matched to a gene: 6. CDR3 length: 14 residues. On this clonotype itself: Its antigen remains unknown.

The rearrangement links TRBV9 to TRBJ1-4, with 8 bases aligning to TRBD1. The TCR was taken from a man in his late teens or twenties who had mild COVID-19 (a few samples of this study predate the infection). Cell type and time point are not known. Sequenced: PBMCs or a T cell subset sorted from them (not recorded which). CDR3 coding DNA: TGTGCCAGCAGCACAGGGGGAGTATCTGAAAAACTGTTTTTT. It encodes CASSTGGVSEKLFF.